The 18 T cell receptor beta chains below come from one sample, sequenced in a study of T cell responses to AZD1222 COVID-19 vaccine. The method was immunoSEQ multiplex PCR; TCRdb's version includes in-frame clones alone and lacks a portion of them. The sample shows 150,000 or so clones, around 90% of them seen only once. The sample in question was peripheral blood, obtained 28 days after the second AZD1222 dose. All receptors derive from an adult who received the AZD1222 COVID-19 vaccine.

This clone was detected once. The chain joins TRBV11-3 to TRBJ1-4, with D unclear. The CDR3 loop spans 14 amino acids. Germline CDR1 reads SGHNT; CDR2 reads YENEEA. Trimming took off 7 bases at V and 4 bases at J, with 13 bases between the two ends. The CDR3 here is CASTPGPNNEKLFF. The CDR3 region has the DNA TGTGCCAGCACCCCCGGGCCAAATAATGAAAAACTGTTTTTT.

This sequence joins TRBV19 and TRBJ2-5; no firm D call. V lost 3 bases and J lost 5, with 13 bases in between. CDR1 LNHDA and CDR2 SQIVND come from the germline V gene (reference sequence). This CDR3 has 14 amino acids. The CDR3 DNA sequence: TGTGCCAGTAGTATTTCGTCAGACAAGGAGACCCAGTACTTC. Protein sequence: CASSISSDKETQYF.

This rearrangement joins TRBV24-1 to TRBJ1-1; D call uncertain. Germline V lookup: CDR1 KGHDR, CDR2 SFDVKD. Trimming stripped 0 bases from V and 3 bases from J, with 4 bases between. The CDR3 length is 13 residues. The CDR3 spells CATSDLRDTEAFF. CDR3 nucleotides: TGTGCCACCAGTGATTTGAGGGACACTGAAGCTTTCTTT.

The V gene is TRBV3-1 (or the pseudogene TRBV3-2), the J gene TRBJ1-2; a possible D gene is TRBD1 (6 bases). The ends were cut back, 1 base at V and 3 bases at J, with 15 bases in the middle. This CDR3 spans 16 amino acids. Germline V gives CDR1 LGHDT, CDR2 YNNKEL (reference sequence). The CDR3 DNA reads TGTGCCAGCAGCCAAGTTGAACAGGGCCCTTACTATGGCTACACCTTC. This gives the protein CASSQVEQGPYYGYTF.

The J gene is TRBJ1-1, the V gene TRBV10-3; D is undetermined. The CDR3 runs to 15 residues. Germline loops: CDR1 ENHRY, CDR2 SYGVKD. Trimming left V 0 bases short and J 4 bases short, with 12 bases between. The CDR3 DNA reads TGTGCCATCAGTGAGTCGTTCGTAGAGGGCACTGAAGCTTTCTTT. It translates to CAISESFVEGTEAFF.

The chain combines TRBV7-2 with TRBJ2-1; 10 positions match TRBD2. CDR1 SGHTA and CDR2 FQGNSA come from the germline V gene. J lost 7 bases, V lost 4 bases, and 7 bases had no gene match. The CDR3 has 15 amino acids. CDR3 DNA: TGTGCCAGCAGCTCCCAGCGGGGGGGCCGTAATGAGCAGTTCTTC. Translation gives CASSSQRGGRNEQFF. The full variable domain, rest sourced from reference TRBV7-2 and TRBJ2-1, is GAGVSQSPSNKVTEKGKDVELRCDPISGHTALYWYRQSLGQGLEFLIYFQGNSAPDKSGLPSDRFSAERTGGSVSTLTIQRTQQEDSAVYLCASSSQRGGRNEQFFGPGTRLTVL.

V gene TRBV12-3 or TRBV12-4 combines with J gene TRBJ1-5; 7 nucleotides align to TRBD1. CDR3 length equals 12 residues. Trimming took 8 bases from V and 4 from J; bases not matched to a gene: 2. Written as DNA, the CDR3 is TGTGCCAGCCGGGACAGTAATCAGCCCCAGCATTTT. Its protein product is CASRDSNQPQHF.

The V and J genes are TRBV7-2 and TRBJ2-5, with a weak D call TRBD2 (6 bases). Germline assignment: CDR1 SGHTA and CDR2 FQGNSA. The CDR3 runs 15 residues. V gave up 3 bases and J gave up 5 bases, with 16 bases separating them. CDR3 sequence reads: CASSLTTSRPETQYF. The DNA of the CDR3 is TGTGCCAGCAGCTTGACGACTAGTCGGCCCGAGACCCAGTACTTC.

The gene calls are TRBV24-1 and TRBJ1-5, with D unresolved. V lost 3 bases to trimming and J lost 1 base, with 15 bases between them. Looked up from germline, CDR1 is KGHDR and CDR2 is SFDVKD. The CDR3 extends over 17 amino acids. The CDR3 protein is CATSDQDGSISNQPQHF. The CDR3 DNA reads as TGTGCCACCAGTGATCAGGACGGATCCATCAGCAATCAGCCCCAGCATTTT.

The chain couples TRBV7-9 to TRBJ1-4; D perhaps matches TRBD1 (5 bases). This CDR3 has 15 amino acids. Germline values: CDR1 SEHNR, CDR2 FQNEAQ (reference sequence). The germline V and J ends were trimmed by 5 bases and 8 bases, with 18 bases remaining between them. The CDR3 nucleotides read TGTGCCAGCAGCCGCAACAGGCAAGGCGGGGAAAAACTGTTTTTT. Encoded protein: CASSRNRQGGEKLFF.

The chain employs TRBV6-4 and TRBJ2-3; the D gene could be TRBD1 or TRBD2 (6 bases each). CDR3 length: 15 amino acids. Trimming cost V 0 bases and J 4 bases, with 11 bases left between them. Germline CDR1 MRHNA, CDR2 SNTAGT. The chain's CDR3 is CASSDSTGGPDTQYF. CDR3 DNA: TGTGCCAGCAGTGACTCGACCGGGGGCCCAGATACGCAGTATTTT.

This chain uses TRBV10-3 with TRBJ1-1; 7 bases fit TRBD1. The CDR3 is 17 amino acids. V lost 4 bases to trimming and J lost 0 bases; unmatched junction nucleotides: 11. Looked up from germline, CDR1 is ENHRY and CDR2 is SYGVKD. This CDR3 is CAISGVETGKMNTEAFF. In nucleotides, the CDR3 is TGTGCCATCAGTGGGGTTGAGACAGGGAAAATGAACACTGAAGCTTTCTTT.

This rearrangement joins TRBV30 to TRBJ2-3; 7 positions agree with TRBD1. The CDR3 is 14 residues long. Trimming cost V 5 bases and J 2 bases; bases outside gene matches: 7. Germline CDR1 is GTSNPN and CDR2 is SVGIG (reference sequence). In DNA form, the CDR3 reads TGTGCCTGGTCTCCAGGGGGTACCACAGATACGCAGTATTTT. It encodes CAWSPGGTTDTQYF.

The genes are TRBV2 and TRBJ2-7, with D perhaps matching TRBD1 or TRBD2 (5 bases each). Germline lookup yields CDR1 SNHLY and CDR2 FYNNEI. CDR3 length equals 14 residues. Trimming shortened V by 2 bases and J by 3 bases, and 11 bases separated the two germline ends. The chain's CDR3 is CASSEQGPGYEQYF. The CDR3 DNA follows: TGTGCCAGCAGTGAACAGGGACCGGGCTACGAGCAGTACTTC.

V usage is TRBV30 and J usage is TRBJ2-7; 8 bases line up with TRBD1. Germline V gene data show CDR1 as GTSNPN and CDR2 as SVGIG (reference sequence). This CDR3 has 16 residues. Trimming removed 1 base from V and 6 bases from J; junction bases left unmatched: 14. The DNA for the CDR3 is TGTGCCTGGAGTGCGCCACCGGACAGGGTCGTATTCGAGCAGTACTTC. Residues: CAWSAPPDRVVFEQYF. The complete variable domain, with remaining parts taken from reference TRBV30 and TRBJ2-7, reads SQTIHQWPATLVQPVGSPLSLECTVEGTSNPNLYWYRQAAGRGLQLLFYSVGIGQISSEVPQNLSASRPQDRQFILSSKKLLLSDSGFYLCAWSAPPDRVVFEQYFGPGTRLTVT.

This clone was seen more than once but under ten times. This chain links TRBV15 with TRBJ2-6; no clear D gene. Germline values: CDR1 LNHNV, CDR2 YYDKDF (reference sequence). The CDR3 has 15 residues. Trimming took 0 bases from V and 4 from J, leaving 7 bases between them. In DNA form, the CDR3 reads TGTGCCACCAGCAGAGAGCTCTCCGGGGCCAACGTCCTGACTTTC. This gives the protein CATSRELSGANVLTF.

V gene TRBV27 combines with J gene TRBJ2-7, with a tentative D call TRBD1 (5 bases). Per the germline V gene, CDR1 is MNHEY and CDR2 is SMNVEV (reference sequence). This CDR3 has 15 residues. V was shortened by 5 bases and J by 4 bases, with 18 bases between the two germline ends. In DNA, the CDR3 is TGTGCCAGCAGTCCCTCCCCGCAGGGTTCTTACGAGCAGTACTTC. This encodes CASSPSPQGSYEQYF.

The V and J genes are TRBV6-2 or TRBV6-3 and TRBJ2-3; 7 bases are shared with TRBD2. Germline loops: CDR1 MNHEY, CDR2 SVGEGT. This CDR3 comprises 15 residues. The ends lost 5 bases at V and 3 bases at J; junction bases unmatched: 8. CDR3 loop: CASSKLAPGTDTQYF. CDR3 nucleotides: TGTGCCAGCAGTAAACTAGCGCCGGGGACAGATACGCAGTATTTT.